This entry describes one T cell receptor (beta chain). The germline V gene has CDR1 SGHNT and CDR2 YENEEA. V trimming: 5 bases; J trimming: 3 bases; junction bases outside the gene matches: 11. CDR3 length equals 16 residues. The data were taken from a study of blood T cell repertoires in COVID-19. Study-wide context: Sources were T cells, B-cell-depleted T cells, or PBMCs; the material itself was cDNA or gDNA.

Across 20 to 25 US areas, participants ranged in age from about 18 to 100 years. Two consecutive negative NP/OP PCR tests, clearance, or resolved symptoms defined Cohort 3 recovery. Data came from immunoSEQ multiplex PCR; TCRdb stores just in-frame clones and leaves some out. Of over 200,000 clones listed, 85% to 90% are singletons. The sequencing input was PBMCs or T cells enriched from blood (not recorded which). The origin of this receptor is a man aged 18 to 29 who had recovered from COVID-19. V is TRBV11-3 and J is TRBJ2-3, with 7 nucleotides matching TRBD2. The CDR3 nucleotides are TGTGCCAGCAGCCGTGGGGACTACTTAAGAACAGATACGCAGTATTTT. It yields the protein CASSRGDYLRTDTQYF. The full variable domain, completed using reference TRBV11-3 and TRBJ2-3, is EAGVVQSPRYKIIEKKQPVAFWCNPISGHNTLYWYLQNLGQGPELLIRYENEEAVDDSQLPKDRFSAERLKGVDSTLKIQPAELGDSAVYLCASSRGDYLRTDTQYFGPGTRLTVL.